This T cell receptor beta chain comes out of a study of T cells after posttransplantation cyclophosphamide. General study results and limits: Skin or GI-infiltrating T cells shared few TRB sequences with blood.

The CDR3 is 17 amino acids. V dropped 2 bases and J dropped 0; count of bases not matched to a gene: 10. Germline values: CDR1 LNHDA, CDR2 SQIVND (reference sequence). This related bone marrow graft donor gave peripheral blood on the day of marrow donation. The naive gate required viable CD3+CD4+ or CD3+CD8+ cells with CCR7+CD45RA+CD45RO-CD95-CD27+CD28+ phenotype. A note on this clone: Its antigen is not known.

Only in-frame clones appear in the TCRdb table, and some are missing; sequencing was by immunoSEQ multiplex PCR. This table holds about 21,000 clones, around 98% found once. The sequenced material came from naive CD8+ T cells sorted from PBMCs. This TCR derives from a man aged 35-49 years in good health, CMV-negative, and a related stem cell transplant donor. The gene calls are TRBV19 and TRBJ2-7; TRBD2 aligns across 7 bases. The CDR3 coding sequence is TGTGCCAGTAGTATAATAAGCGCTAGCGGCGACTCCTACGAGCAGTACTTC. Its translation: CASSIISASGDSYEQYF.